The T cell receptor (beta chain) described here comes from a study of T cell repertoires in cytomegalovirus infection. Study information: CMV epitopes in the study were HLA-C-restricted (recently identified) and HLA-B-restricted (well studied). Both a matching HLA type and CMV infection were indicated by public TCR beta signatures. General observations from the study: The response measured ex vivo was dominated by TCR beta clonotypes (HLA-C-restricted and CMV-specific).

TCRdb passed the reads through MiXCR, listing each CDR3 protein once. Altogether 360,000 or so distinct CDR3 sequences are present, around a third being singletons, with the ten largest covering approximately 13%. For this clonotype: What it binds is unknown.

V lost 5 bases and J lost 7; bases outside the gene matches: 7. The germline CDR1 and CDR2 sequences are MNHGY and SAAAGT. The CDR3 contains 15 residues. The chain is built from TRBV6-8 and TRBJ1-6, with 8 bases lining up with TRBD1. Material: cultured PBMCs, obtained from culture after CMV antigen stimulation. The sequence came from a human donor in good health (CMV status not recorded). Some clones in this sample may be carry-over from other donors' samples. As DNA, the CDR3 is TGTGCCAGCAGTACGGGACAGGCGAAAAATTCACCCCTCCACTTT. Its protein product is CASSTGQAKNSPLHF.